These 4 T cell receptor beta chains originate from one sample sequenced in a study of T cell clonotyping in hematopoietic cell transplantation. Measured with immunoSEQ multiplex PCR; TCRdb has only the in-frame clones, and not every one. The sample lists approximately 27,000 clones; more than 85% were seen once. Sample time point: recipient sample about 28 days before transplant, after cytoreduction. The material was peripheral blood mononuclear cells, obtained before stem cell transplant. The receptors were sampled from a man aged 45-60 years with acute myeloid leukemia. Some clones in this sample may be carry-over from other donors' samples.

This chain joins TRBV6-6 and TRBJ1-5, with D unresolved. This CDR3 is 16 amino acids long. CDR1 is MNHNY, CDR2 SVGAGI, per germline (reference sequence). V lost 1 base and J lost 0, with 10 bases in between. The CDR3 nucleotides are TGTGCCAGCAGTTACTTCCACTTAGATAGCAATCAGCCCCAGCATTTT. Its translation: CASSYFHLDSNQPQHF.

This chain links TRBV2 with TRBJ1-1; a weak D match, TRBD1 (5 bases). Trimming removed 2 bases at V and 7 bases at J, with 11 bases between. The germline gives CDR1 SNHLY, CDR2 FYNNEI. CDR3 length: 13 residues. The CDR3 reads CASSEQGRVEAFF. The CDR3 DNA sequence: TGTGCCAGCAGTGAACAGGGTCGGGTTGAAGCTTTCTTT.

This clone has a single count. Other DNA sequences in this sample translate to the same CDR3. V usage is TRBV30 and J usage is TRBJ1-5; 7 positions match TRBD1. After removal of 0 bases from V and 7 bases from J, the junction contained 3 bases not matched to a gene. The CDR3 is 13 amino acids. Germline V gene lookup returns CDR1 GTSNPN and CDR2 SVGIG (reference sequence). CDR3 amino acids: CAWSVRGRQPQHF. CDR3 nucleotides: TGTGCCTGGAGTGTAAGGGGGCGGCAGCCCCAGCATTTT.

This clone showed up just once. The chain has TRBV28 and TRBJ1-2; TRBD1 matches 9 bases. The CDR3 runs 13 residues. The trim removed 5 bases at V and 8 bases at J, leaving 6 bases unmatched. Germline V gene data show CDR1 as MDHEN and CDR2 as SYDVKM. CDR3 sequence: CASSGDRARGYTF. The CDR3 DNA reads TGTGCCAGCAGTGGGGACAGGGCACGAGGCTACACCTTC.